The 10 T cell receptor beta chains given below trace back to one sample, sequenced in a study of blood T cells in healthy people across ages (dated by TCRdb to the mid-2010s). Library generation was performed with 5' RACE. Sequencing relied on an Illumina HiSeq 2500. A second PCR of roughly 7 to 12 cycles was run with a J-beta primer mix and a sample-barcoded 5' primer. TCRdb cleaned the public reads at Q25 with fastp, built clones with MiXCR and kept in-frame beta chains. A single entry per CDR3 protein holds the most common genes and DNA from its merged rows. This sample comprises about 830,000 distinct CDR3 sequences, around 68% of them detected only once. The ten top clones hold 28% of the sample. Sequencing was carried out using blood. The receptors were gathered from a man aged 30 to 45 in good health.

The V call is TRBV5-5, the J call TRBJ1-1; possibly TRBD1 for D (5 bases). Germline values: CDR1 SGHKS, CDR2 YYEKEE (reference sequence). This CDR3 is 16 amino acids long. The ends were cut back, 2 bases at V and 4 bases at J, with 18 bases in the middle. This chain's CDR3 is CASSFAGTGIGTEAFF. The CDR3 DNA follows: TGTGCCAGCAGCTTTGCCGGGACGGGGATCGGCACTGAAGCTTTCTTT.

The chain has TRBV4-3 and TRBJ2-5; TRBD2 is a possible D gene (7 bases). From germline, CDR1 is LGHNA and CDR2 YSLEER. V was pared by 0 bases and J by 1 base, with 15 bases between. This CDR3 has 17 residues. CDR3: CASSQDGRTEAQETQYF. In nucleotides, the CDR3 is TGCGCCAGCAGCCAAGACGGGAGGACAGAAGCCCAAGAGACCCAGTACTTC.

In DNA form, the CDR3 reads TGTGCCTGGAGTGTAGTCGGGACAGGGCCAGTCTATGGCTACACCTTC. Its protein is CAWSVVGTGPVYGYTF. The V gene is TRBV30, the J gene TRBJ1-2; 9 bases map to TRBD1. The junction had 9 bases not matched to a gene; V was cut back by 0 bases and J by 4 bases. This CDR3 spans 16 amino acids. Germline CDR1 GTSNPN, CDR2 SVGIG (reference sequence).

This clonotype turned up a few times. The gene calls are TRBV20-1 and TRBJ2-1; 8 nucleotides line up with TRBD2. J lost 3 bases, V lost 5 bases, and 18 bases had no gene match. From germline, CDR1 is DFQATT and CDR2 SNEGSKA (reference sequence). The CDR3 spans 18 residues. This CDR3 reads CSAELSHLAGTIYNEQFF. In DNA, the CDR3 is TGCAGTGCTGAACTGTCCCACTTAGCGGGGACGATCTACAATGAGCAGTTCTTC.

This clonotype was seen more than once but under ten times. V and J are TRBV4-3 and TRBJ2-5; TRBD1 is a possible D gene (6 bases). Germline loops: CDR1 LGHNA, CDR2 YSLEER. This CDR3 has 16 amino acids. With 0 bases removed from V and 7 bases from J, the gap between germline ends came to 18 bases. The CDR3 is CASSQDGYGTKVTQYF. The CDR3 coding sequence is TGCGCCAGCAGCCAAGATGGGTACGGGACAAAGGTGACCCAGTACTTC.

The gene calls are TRBV15 and TRBJ2-7, with 8 bases that match TRBD1. The CDR3 loop spans 12 amino acids. Germline V gene sequence: CDR1 LNHNV, CDR2 YYDKDF (reference sequence). With 1 base clipped from V and 12 bases from J, the junction kept 5 bases outside the gene matches. The CDR3 DNA reads TGTGCCACCAGCAGAGCAGGGACAGGTGCGTACTTC. It specifies CATSRAGTGAYF.

The chain combines TRBV20-1 with TRBJ1-5; 9 nucleotides line up with TRBD1. CDR1 is DFQATT and CDR2 is SNEGSKA in the germline V gene (reference sequence). This CDR3 is built from 15 residues. V shed 6 bases, J shed 2 bases, and the junction held 8 bases outside the gene matches. In DNA form, the CDR3 reads TGCAGTGCCACACAGGGGGCGTTCGGCAATCAGCCCCAGCATTTT. The encoded protein is CSATQGAFGNQPQHF.

V usage is TRBV28 and J usage is TRBJ2-3; 8 bases agree with TRBD2. J was trimmed by 2 bases and V by 6 bases; bases with no gene match: 7. Germline V gene data show CDR1 as MDHEN and CDR2 as SYDVKM. The CDR3 has 15 residues. This chain's CDR3 is CASSGGDLATDTQYF. The CDR3 DNA reads as TGTGCCAGCAGCGGGGGGGACCTAGCCACAGATACGCAGTATTTT.

This clonotype was counted only a few times. The chain joins TRBV4-3 to TRBJ2-1, with D possibly being TRBD1 or TRBD2 (5 bases each). Germline CDR1 and CDR2: LGHNA and YSLEER. V was clipped by 0 bases and J by 0 bases, with 12 bases between them. The CDR3 consists of 17 residues. The CDR3 nucleotides are TGCGCCAGCAGCCAAGATTTGGGGGACGGCTCCTACAATGAGCAGTTCTTC. It translates to CASSQDLGDGSYNEQFF.

Points on this clonotype: One junction end disagrees with the germline gene, perhaps due to a read error. The chain combines TRBV7-2 with TRBJ2-3; 9 nucleotides agree with TRBD2. CDR3 length equals 15 residues. Germline CDR1 and CDR2: SGHTA and FQGNSA. DNA of the CDR3: TGTGCCAGCAGCCTAGCGGGGTTCGGCACAGATGCGCAGTATTTT. Protein sequence: CASSLAGFGTDAQYF.